This TCR beta chain emerged from a study of glioma-infiltrating T cells. The study's findings and limits: Non-neoplastic patients had below-expected tissue-blood divergence, while all gliomas exceeded expectation. Tissue and blood shared very few CDR3 sequences.

V lost 6 bases, J lost 0 bases, and 15 bases lay in between. The CDR3 is 17 residues long. Germline loops: CDR1 SNHLY, CDR2 FYNNEI. In this sample, this clonotype turned up a few times. The antigen is unknown. The iRepertoire nested amplicon-rescue multiplex PCR amplified TCR alpha and beta CDR3s from RNA. Tissue mRNA or PBMC total RNA, roughly 100-400 ng, went into one-step reverse transcription and amplification. TCRdb itself ran the multiplex PCR reads through MiXCR, one entry per CDR3 protein. Among around 43,000 distinct CDR3 sequences, about 20% were seen once, and the ten largest hold 6% to 7%. This chain uses TRBV2 with TRBJ1-6, with D uncertain. Specimen: glioma tissue, nonneoplastic brain tissue, or PBMCs (not recorded which). This clonotype originated in a human donor with low-grade glioma or glioblastoma, undergoing nonglioma brain surgery, or in good health (not recorded which). The DNA for the CDR3 is TGTGCCAGCAGCGTCCCCCTCGACCGCTCCTATAATTCACCCCTCCACTTT. This gives the protein CASSVPLDRSYNSPLHF. The whole variable domain, remainder taken from reference TRBV2 and TRBJ1-6, is EPEVTQTPSHQVTQMGQEVILRCVPISNHLYFYWYRQILGQKVEFLVSFYNNEISEKSEIFDDQFSVERPDGSNFTLKIRSTKLEDSAMYFCASSVPLDRSYNSPLHFGNGTRLTVT.